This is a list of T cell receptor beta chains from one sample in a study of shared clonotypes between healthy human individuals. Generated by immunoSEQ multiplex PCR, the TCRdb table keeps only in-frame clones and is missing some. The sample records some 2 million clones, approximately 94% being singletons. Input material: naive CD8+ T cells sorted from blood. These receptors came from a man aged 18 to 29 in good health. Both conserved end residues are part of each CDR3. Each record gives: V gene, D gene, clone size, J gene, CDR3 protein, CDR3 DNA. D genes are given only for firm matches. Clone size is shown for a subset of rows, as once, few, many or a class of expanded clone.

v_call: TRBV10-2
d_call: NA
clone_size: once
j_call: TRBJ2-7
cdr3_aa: CASRSYEQYF
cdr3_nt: TGCGCCAGCAGGTCCTACGAGCAGTACTTC

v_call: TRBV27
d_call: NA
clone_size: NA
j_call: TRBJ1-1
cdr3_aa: CATQDPNTEAFF
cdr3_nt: TGTGCCACACAGGATCCGAACACTGAAGCTTTCTTT

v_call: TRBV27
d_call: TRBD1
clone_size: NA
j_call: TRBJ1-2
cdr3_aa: CASSTGTENYGYTF
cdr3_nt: TGTGCCAGCAGTACCGGGACAGAGAACTATGGCTACACCTTC

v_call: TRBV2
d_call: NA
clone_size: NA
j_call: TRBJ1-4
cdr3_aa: CASSEIGGALEKLFF
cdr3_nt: TGTGCCAGCAGTGAGATAGGGGGGGCGCTTGAAAAACTGTTTTTT

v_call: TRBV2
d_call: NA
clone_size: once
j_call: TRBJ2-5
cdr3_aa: CASALPRTDTSRGTQYF
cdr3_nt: TGTGCCAGCGCCCTCCCACGGACGGATACTTCGAGGGGGACCCAGTACTTC

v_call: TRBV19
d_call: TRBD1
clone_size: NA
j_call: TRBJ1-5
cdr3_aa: CASSINPPGQGYSNQPQHF
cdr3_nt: TGTGCCAGTAGTATTAACCCCCCGGGACAGGGATATAGCAATCAGCCCCAGCATTTT

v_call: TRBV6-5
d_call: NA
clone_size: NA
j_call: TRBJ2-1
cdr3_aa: CASSYSANTGEQFF
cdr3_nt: TGTGCCAGCAGTTACTCGGCCAACACTGGTGAGCAGTTCTTC

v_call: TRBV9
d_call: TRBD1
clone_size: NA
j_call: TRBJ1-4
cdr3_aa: CASSAGGSTNEKLFF
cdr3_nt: TGTGCCAGCAGCGCAGGGGGCAGCACTAATGAAAAACTGTTTTTT

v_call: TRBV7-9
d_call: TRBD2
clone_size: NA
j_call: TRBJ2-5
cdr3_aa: CASSRAGLETQYF
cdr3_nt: TGTGCCAGCAGCAGAGCGGGGTTGGAGACCCAGTACTTC

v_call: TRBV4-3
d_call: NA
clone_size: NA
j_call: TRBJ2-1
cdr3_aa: CASSQDRHEQFF
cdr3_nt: TGCGCCAGCAGCCAAGATAGGCATGAGCAGTTCTTC

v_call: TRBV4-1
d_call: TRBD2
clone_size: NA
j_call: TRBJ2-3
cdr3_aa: CASSQGTSGIFTDTQYF
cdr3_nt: TGCGCCAGCAGCCAAGGGACTAGCGGGATTTTCACAGATACGCAGTATTTT

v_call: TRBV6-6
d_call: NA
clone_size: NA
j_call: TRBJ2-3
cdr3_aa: CASSYDLRTAPDTQYF
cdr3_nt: TGTGCCAGCAGTTATGACCTTCGGACAGCCCCAGATACGCAGTATTTT

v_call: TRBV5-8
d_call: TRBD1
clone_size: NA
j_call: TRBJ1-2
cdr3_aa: CASSAGQGEGYTF
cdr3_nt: TGTGCCAGCAGCGCGGGACAGGGAGAGGGCTACACCTTC

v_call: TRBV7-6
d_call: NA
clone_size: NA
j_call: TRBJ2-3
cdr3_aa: CASRQFPTDTQYF
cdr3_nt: TGTGCCAGCAGACAATTCCCCACAGATACGCAGTATTTT

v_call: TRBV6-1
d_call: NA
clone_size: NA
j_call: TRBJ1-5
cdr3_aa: CASSEFRAGNQPQHF
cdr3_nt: TGTGCCAGCAGTGAATTTCGGGCAGGGAATCAGCCCCAGCATTTT

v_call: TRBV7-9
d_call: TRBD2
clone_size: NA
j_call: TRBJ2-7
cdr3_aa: CASSSLLAGVVHEQYF
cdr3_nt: TGTGCCAGCAGCTCCCTACTAGCGGGAGTTGTCCACGAGCAGTACTTC

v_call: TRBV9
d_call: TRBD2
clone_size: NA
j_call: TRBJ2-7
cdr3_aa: CASSVAPTSGGYEQYF
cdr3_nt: TGTGCCAGCAGCGTCGCCCCGACTAGCGGGGGATACGAGCAGTACTTC

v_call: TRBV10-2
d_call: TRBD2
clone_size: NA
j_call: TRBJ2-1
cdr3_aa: CASSEREVQFF
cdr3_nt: TGCGCCAGCAGTGAGCGGGAGGTGCAGTTCTTC

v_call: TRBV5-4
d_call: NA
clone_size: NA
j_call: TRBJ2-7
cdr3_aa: CASSFAFNSYEQYF
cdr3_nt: TGTGCCAGCAGCTTTGCCTTTAACTCCTACGAGCAGTACTTC

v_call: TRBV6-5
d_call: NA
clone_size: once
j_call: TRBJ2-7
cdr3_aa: CASGGGSEQYF
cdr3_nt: TGTGCCAGCGGTGGAGGGAGCGAGCAGTACTTC

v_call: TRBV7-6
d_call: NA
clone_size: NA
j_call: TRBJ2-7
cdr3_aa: CASSPFSAGPYEQYF
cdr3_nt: TGTGCCAGCAGCCCCTTTAGCGCGGGCCCCTACGAGCAGTACTTC

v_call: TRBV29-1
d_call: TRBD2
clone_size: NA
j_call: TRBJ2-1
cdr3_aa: CSVERGLADRNSYNEQFF
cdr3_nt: TGCAGCGTTGAAAGGGGACTAGCGGATAGAAACTCCTACAATGAGCAGTTCTTC

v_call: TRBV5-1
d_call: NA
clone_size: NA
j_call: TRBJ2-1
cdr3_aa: CASSLSPYNEQFF
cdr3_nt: TGCGCCAGCAGCTTGAGTCCCTATAATGAGCAGTTCTTC

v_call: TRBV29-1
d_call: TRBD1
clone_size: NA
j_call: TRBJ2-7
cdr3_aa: CSALPGTGAYEQYF
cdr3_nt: TGCAGCGCCCTACCTGGGACAGGGGCCTACGAGCAGTACTTC

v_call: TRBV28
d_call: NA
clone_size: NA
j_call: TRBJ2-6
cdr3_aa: CASSGDSEVANVLTF
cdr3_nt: TGTGCCAGCAGTGGCGACAGCGAAGTGGCCAACGTCCTGACTTTC

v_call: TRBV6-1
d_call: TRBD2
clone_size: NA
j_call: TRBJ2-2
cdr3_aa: CASRAGGDIGELFF
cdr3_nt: TGTGCCAGCAGAGCGGGAGGGGATATCGGGGAGCTGTTTTTT

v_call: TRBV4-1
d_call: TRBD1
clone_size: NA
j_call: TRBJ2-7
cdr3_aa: CASSQGQGPVYEQYF
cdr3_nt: TGCGCCAGCAGCCAAGGACAGGGCCCCGTCTACGAGCAGTACTTC

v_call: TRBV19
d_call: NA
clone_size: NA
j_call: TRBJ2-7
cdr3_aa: CASSWGYSSSYEQYF
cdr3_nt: TGTGCCAGTAGTTGGGGGTACTCGAGCTCCTACGAGCAGTACTTC

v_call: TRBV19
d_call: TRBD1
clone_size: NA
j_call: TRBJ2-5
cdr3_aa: CASSAGTGGYETQYF
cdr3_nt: TGTGCCAGTAGTGCCGGGACAGGGGGCTATGAGACCCAGTACTTC

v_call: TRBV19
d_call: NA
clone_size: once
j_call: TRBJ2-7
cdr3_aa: CASSRDGGSYEQYF
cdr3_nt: TGTGCCAGTAGTAGGGACGGCGGCTCCTACGAGCAGTACTTC

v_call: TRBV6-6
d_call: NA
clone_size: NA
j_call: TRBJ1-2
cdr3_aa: CASIDLQGEGYTF
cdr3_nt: TGTGCCAGCATCGACCTGCAGGGCGAAGGCTACACCTTC

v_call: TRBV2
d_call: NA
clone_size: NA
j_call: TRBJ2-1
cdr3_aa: CASRDGGEQFF
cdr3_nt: TGTGCCAGCAGGGACGGGGGTGAGCAGTTCTTC

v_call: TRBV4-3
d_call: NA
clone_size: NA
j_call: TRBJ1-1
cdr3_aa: CASSQEETGRVTTNTEAFF
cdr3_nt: TGCGCCAGCAGCCAAGAAGAGACTGGCAGGGTTACGACGAACACTGAAGCTTTCTTT

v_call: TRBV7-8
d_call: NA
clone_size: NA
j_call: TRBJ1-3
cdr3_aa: CASSLQQNSGNTIYF
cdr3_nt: TGTGCCAGCAGCTTACAACAGAACTCTGGAAACACCATATATTTT

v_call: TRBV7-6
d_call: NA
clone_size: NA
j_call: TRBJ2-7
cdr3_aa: CASSPTPSGFDYEQYF
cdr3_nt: TGTGCCAGCAGCCCCACACCGAGCGGGTTTGACTACGAGCAGTACTTC